The 7 T cell receptor beta chains presented below share a single source sample, sequenced in a study of shared clonotypes between healthy human individuals (TCRdb year 2020). CD8 naive samples consisted of CD45RO-negative cells that were positively selected for CCR7, yielding a CD45RA+CCR7+ population without TemRA cells. The receptor library was made with the immunoSEQ multiplex PCR assay. Imported from immuneACCESS, the table was reduced by TCRdb to in-frame sequences with V and J called. These copies leave out some clones; in studies compared against another copy, an unresolved V gene accounts for under half, and the cause of the remainder is not known. A total of under 2,000,000 clones appear in this sample, roughly 95% of them only once. The ten largest clones take up 1.2% of the sample. Sequenced: naive CD8+ T cells sorted from blood. The intended sense of this specimen's cell subset or site label: CD45RA+CCR7+. The receptors were gathered from a man younger than 35 in good health.

This chain joins TRBV2 and TRBJ1-2, with TRBD1 matching 8 bases. The germline V gene encodes CDR1 SNHLY and CDR2 FYNNEI. Germline trimming cut 3 bases from V and 4 bases from J; bases unmatched to any gene: 4. CDR3 length: 14 amino acids. The CDR3 DNA is TGTGCCAGCAGTGACCCAGGACAGGGCTATGGCTACACCTTC. Translation gives CASSDPGQGYGYTF.

About this clone: The same CDR3 arises from other DNA sequences in this sample as well. This chain joins TRBV5-4 and TRBJ2-3, with no clear D. Trimming stripped 3 bases from V and 0 bases from J, with 2 bases between. The CDR3 has 12 amino acids. CDR1 is SGHNT, CDR2 YYREEE, per germline (reference sequence). The CDR3 reads CASSSSTDTQYF. The DNA for the CDR3 is TGTGCCAGCAGCTCTAGCACAGATACGCAGTATTTT.

This chain connects TRBV4-3 to TRBJ2-2; 10 bases match TRBD2. Per germline, CDR1 LGHNA and CDR2 YSLEER. J was trimmed by 8 bases and V by 0 bases; bases with no gene match: 9. This CDR3 spans 17 amino acids. CDR3 coding DNA: TGCGCCAGCAGCCAAGATCGGCTAGCGGGAGTTATGGGGGAGCTGTTTTTT. Protein product: CASSQDRLAGVMGELFF.

This clone was recorded a few times. V usage is TRBV7-9 and J usage is TRBJ2-2, with unresolved D. V lost 5 bases and J lost 7, with 8 bases in between. The germline V gene has CDR1 SEHNR and CDR2 FQNEAQ (reference sequence). The length of the CDR3 is 12 residues. The DNA for the CDR3 is TGTGCCAGCAGCCCCTGGGACGGGGAGCTGTTTTTT. Protein sequence: CASSPWDGELFF.

Comments on this clone: Other DNA sequences in this sample translate to the same CDR3. The chain carries TRBV19 and TRBJ1-1; D gene ambiguous. The CDR3 spans 13 residues. The germline V gene encodes CDR1 LNHDA and CDR2 SQIVND (reference sequence). V dropped 5 bases and J dropped 0 bases, with 7 bases sitting between them. CDR3 nucleotide sequence: TGTGCCAGTAGTCTCGGGGTGAACACTGAAGCTTTCTTT. Amino acids: CASSLGVNTEAFF.

The gene calls are TRBV19 and TRBJ1-3, with a tentative D call TRBD1 (5 bases). The CDR3 runs 14 residues. Per the germline V gene, CDR1 is LNHDA and CDR2 is SQIVND (reference sequence). V dropped 6 bases and J dropped 8 bases, with 17 bases sitting between them. The CDR3 coding sequence is TGTGCCAGTAGCGTTACAGGTGCCGCGGACACCATATATTTT. Its protein product is CASSVTGAADTIYF. Looking up the rest from reference TRBV19 and TRBJ1-3 gives the full variable domain: DGGITQSPKYLFRKEGQNVTLSCEQNLNHDAMYWYRQDPGQGLRLIYYSQIVNDFQKGDIAEGYSVSREKKESFPLTVTSAQKNPTAFYLCASSVTGAADTIYFGEGSWLTVV.

This chain connects TRBV2 to TRBJ2-1; D gene unclear. This CDR3 is 12 amino acids long. In germline, CDR1 is SNHLY, CDR2 FYNNEI. The germline V and J ends were trimmed by 11 bases and 0 bases, with 8 bases remaining between them. For the CDR3, the DNA is TGTGCCTCGGCTACCTCCTACAATGAGCAGTTCTTC. This gives the protein CASATSYNEQFF.